The clone carrying this TCR beta chain has at least ten counts. Its specificity is unknown. The CDR3 totals 14 residues. CDR1 and CDR2 (germline): SGHNT, YYREEE (reference sequence). The V segment lost 5 bases and the J segment 7 bases; nucleotides outside the gene matches: 6. The entry originates in a study of CD8+CD57+ T cells in acquired aplastic anemia. Overall study context: Recorded DNA amounts for sorted CD4+ and CD8+ cells had an average of around 3.5 ug. There were about 10.8 million reads, on average, for CD4+ cells from healthy donors. General study points: A set of about 28 CD8+ CDR3 sequences was shared between patients and controls, and these sequences appeared highly expressed in patients. Controls and patients did not differ significantly in CD8+ Simpson's diversity.

Researchers used genomic DNA as the template to profile TCR beta VDJ and CDR3. In TCRdb, the reads were re-called with MiXCR into one record per CDR3 protein. The sample has some 240,000 distinct CDR3 sequences, 34% seen once; the top ten hold around 1.1%. The chain carries TRBV5-4 and TRBJ1-6; 7 nucleotides agree with TRBD1. Sequenced sample: sorted CD4+, CD8+, or CD8+CD57+ T cells (not recorded which) from PBMCs. The origin of this receptor is a human donor in good health, serving as a control. The CDR3 DNA reads TGTGCCAGCAGTTCGGGACAGCAAAATTCACCCCTCCACTTT. This sequence encodes CASSSGQQNSPLHF.